The 7 T cell receptor beta chains below all came from one sample that was sequenced in a study of blood T cell repertoires in COVID-19 (dated by TCRdb to the early 2020s). The receptor library was made with the immunoSEQ multiplex PCR assay. The table comes from immuneACCESS by way of TCRdb, which keeps in-frame sequences with V and J called. Part of the clones is missing from these tables; in studies checked, under half for an unresolved V gene and the rest for unknown reasons. Counted in this sample were about 76,000 clones; under 95% of them appeared once. The ten largest clones add up to 5.5% to 6% of the sample. Sequencing was performed on peripheral blood. The receptors stem from a human donor in a cohort sampled during active COVID-19.

The chain carries TRBV7-2 and TRBJ2-2; the match to TRBD1 covers 7 bases. This CDR3 spans 13 amino acids. Germline-derived CDR1 and CDR2 are SGHTA and FQGNSA. V shed 6 bases, J shed 4 bases, and the junction held 2 bases outside the gene matches. The CDR3 is CASSRDSTGELFF. DNA of the CDR3: TGTGCCAGCAGTCGGGACAGCACCGGGGAGCTGTTTTTT.

CDR3: CASRDRVNTDTQYF. The CDR3 coding sequence is TGCGCCAGCAGGGACAGGGTGAACACAGATACGCAGTATTTT. The chain links TRBV5-1 to TRBJ2-3, with 8 nucleotides matching TRBD1. Looked up from germline, CDR1 is SGHRS and CDR2 is YFSETQ. J was trimmed by 2 bases and V by 5 bases; bases with no gene match: 4. This CDR3 has 14 amino acids.

The rearrangement links TRBV30 to TRBJ1-2; D gene ambiguous. Germline values: CDR1 GTSNPN, CDR2 SVGIG (reference sequence). V dropped 2 bases and J dropped 8 bases, with 12 bases sitting between them. CDR3 size: 12 residues. CDR3 nucleotide sequence: TGTGCCTGGAGTTCTAACGGTAAAGGCTACACCTTC. This translates into CAWSSNGKGYTF.

The gene calls are TRBV7-2 and TRBJ2-3, with 13 bases aligning to TRBD2. J gave up 0 bases and V 3 bases, and 0 bases lay outside the gene matches. The CDR3 has 16 residues. Germline V gene data show CDR1 as SGHTA and CDR2 as FQGNSA. CDR3 nucleotides: TGTGCCAGCAGCTTGGGACTAGCGGGGAGCACAGATACGCAGTATTTT. Amino acid sequence: CASSLGLAGSTDTQYF.

DNA of the CDR3: TGTGCCAGCAGTGTGGGGACAAGGGGTTCACCCCTCCACTTT. This gives the protein CASSVGTRGSPLHF. V gene TRBV6-4 combines with J gene TRBJ1-6, with D possibly TRBD1 on 6 matching bases. The CDR3 sequence is 14 residues long. Trimming removed 4 bases from V and 9 bases from J, with 13 bases in between. Germline V gives CDR1 MRHNA, CDR2 SNTAGT.

The gene calls are TRBV5-4 and TRBJ2-1, with 13 nucleotides matching TRBD2. This CDR3 contains 14 residues. Germline values: CDR1 SGHNT, CDR2 YYREEE (reference sequence). With 8 bases clipped from V and 6 bases from J, the junction kept 5 bases outside the gene matches. CDR3 bases: TGTGCCAGTGGACTAGCGGGGGCCCTCAATGAGCAGTTCTTC. It encodes CASGLAGALNEQFF. Together with reference TRBV5-4 and TRBJ2-1, the CDR3 gives the full variable domain: ETGVTQSPTHLIKTRGQQVTLRCSSQSGHNTVSWYQQALGQGPQFIFQYYREEENGRGNFPPRFSGLQFPNYSSELNVNALELDDSALYLCASGLAGALNEQFFGPGTRLTVL.

The count of this clone is one. The rearrangement links TRBV4-2 to TRBJ2-5; 7 bases match TRBD2. Germline CDR1 and CDR2: LGHNA and YNFKEQ. This CDR3 spans 13 amino acids. Trimming removed 0 bases from V and 13 bases from J; junction bases left unmatched: 8. In DNA, the CDR3 is TGTGCCAGCAGCCAAGAGGGTCGGGGGGACGGGTACTTC. It yields the protein CASSQEGRGDGYF.